This T cell receptor (beta chain) is drawn from a study of metastatic and nonmetastatic thyroid tumors. Study-level background: Blood and tumor or nodule tissue repertoires from malignant and benign thyroid patients were compared. Whole-study findings and limits: When malignant thyroid tumors were compared with benign nodules, TCR beta diversity was reportedly significantly higher in the malignant tumors. This held in both blood and tumor samples.

In the original workflow: Variation in CDR3 across clinicopathological groups served as the basis for constructing a distant-metastasis classifier in papillary thyroid cancer. TCRdb re-clonotyped the PCR reads through MiXCR. TCRdb, not the authors, supplied the V and J calls. The profile covers 25,000 or so clones, with 25% to 30% appearing a single time and 6% taken by the ten largest. Among the patients, none had received any treatment before thyroid surgery. Trimming left V 2 bases short and J 1 base short, with 13 bases between. Germline V CDR1 and CDR2: DFQATT, SNEGSKA (reference sequence). The CDR3 is 15 amino acids. In its sample, this clone was seen many times. Its antigen is undetermined. Other nucleotide sequences in the sample specify the same CDR3.

The sequence was collected from a female donor with papillary thyroid cancer or a benign thyroid nodule (not recorded which). Some clones in this sample may be carry-over from other donors' samples. The chain recombines TRBV20-1 with TRBJ2-3; maybe TRBD2 (6 bases). Source material: blood. Written as DNA, the CDR3 is TGCAGTGCTAGATCGGGGGAGAGTCGCACAGATACGCAGTATTTT. Residues: CSARSGESRTDTQYF.